These 24 T cell receptor beta chains were sequenced from one sample in a study of identifying expanded T cells in peripheral blood. Only in-frame clones appear in the TCRdb table, and some are missing; sequencing was by immunoSEQ multiplex PCR. The sample lists approximately 59,000 clones; roughly 87% were seen once. Sequencing was performed on blood. The receptors stem from a person between 18 and 75 years old in good health.

Regarding this clone: The sample has other DNA sequences that encode this CDR3 too. The chain links TRBV6-1 to TRBJ2-7, with D perhaps TRBD2 (6 bases). CDR3 length equals 16 residues. CDR1 and CDR2 (germline): MNHNS, SASEGT. Trimming took off 2 bases at V and 2 bases at J, with 16 bases between the two ends. The CDR3 sequence: CASSELGGVRPYEQYF. The CDR3 nucleotides read TGTGCCAGCAGTGAATTAGGAGGGGTCAGGCCCTACGAGCAGTACTTC.

The chain couples TRBV30 to TRBJ1-6, with TRBD1 identical over 8 bases. Looked up from germline, CDR1 is GTSNPN and CDR2 is SVGIG (reference sequence). Trimming removed 1 base from V and 7 bases from J; junction bases left unmatched: 6. There are 15 residues in the CDR3. Here the CDR3 DNA reads TGTGCCTGGAGTGGGACAGGGCTTCCAAATTCACCCCTCCACTTT. Amino acid sequence: CAWSGTGLPNSPLHF.

The chain has TRBV5-6 and TRBJ2-1, with D perhaps matching TRBD2 (5 bases). V lost 2 bases to trimming and J lost 6 bases, with 18 bases between them. CDR1 SGHDT and CDR2 YYEEEE come from the germline V gene. The CDR3 loop spans 16 amino acids. CDR3 sequence reads: CASSLRWSGDLNEQFF. The DNA of the CDR3 is TGTGCCAGCAGCTTACGCTGGAGCGGTGACCTCAATGAGCAGTTCTTC.

The gene calls are TRBV6-1 and TRBJ2-7; D is possibly TRBD1 (6 bases). Germline V gives CDR1 MNHNS, CDR2 SASEGT. This CDR3 has 13 amino acids. The V and J ends lost 5 bases and 6 bases respectively, with 14 bases between them. The CDR3 sequence: CASSPQTGSEQYF. For the CDR3, the DNA is TGTGCCAGCAGTCCCCAAACAGGGTCCGAGCAGTACTTC.

J is TRBJ1-2 and V is TRBV27, with 9 positions matching TRBD1. V was pared by 6 bases and J by 4 bases, with 3 bases of the junction left unmatched. The CDR3 spans 13 residues. CDR1 and CDR2 from the germline V gene are MNHEY and SMNVEV (reference sequence). The CDR3: CASRGQGLYGYTF. CDR3 sequence (DNA): TGTGCCAGCAGGGGACAGGGCCTCTATGGCTACACCTTC.

V is TRBV5-1 and J is TRBJ1-1; a weak D match, TRBD1 (5 bases). Trimming removed 0 bases at V and 2 bases at J, with 17 bases between. The germline CDR1 and CDR2 sequences are SGHRS and YFSETQ. This CDR3 has 17 residues. CDR3 sequence: CASSLGSVGDLNTEAFF. CDR3 nucleotides: TGCGCCAGCAGCTTGGGTTCAGTGGGGGACTTAAACACTGAAGCTTTCTTT.

The rearrangement links TRBV10-3 to TRBJ2-2; maybe TRBD2 (6 bases). Trimming removed 8 bases from V and 2 bases from J, with 12 bases in between. There are 14 residues in the CDR3. Germline V gene data show CDR1 as ENHRY and CDR2 as SYGVKD. CDR3 in DNA: TGTGCCATCCACGGCGGGACTAACACCGGGGAGCTGTTTTTT. It codes for CAIHGGTNTGELFF.

The chain couples TRBV27 to TRBJ2-1; D tentatively fits TRBD1 or TRBD2 (5 bases each). The CDR3 has 16 residues. V lost 4 bases and J lost 3, with 16 bases in between. Germline V gene sequence: CDR1 MNHEY, CDR2 SMNVEV (reference sequence). CDR3 in DNA: TGTGCCAGCAGTTGGGCCCGGGGCCCTGACTACAATGAGCAGTTCTTC. Translation gives CASSWARGPDYNEQFF.

The table lists this clone with a few counts. The rearrangement joins TRBV28 to TRBJ1-5; D call uncertain. Germline loops: CDR1 MDHEN, CDR2 SYDVKM. This CDR3 contains 14 residues. V lost 2 bases, J lost 5 bases, and 10 bases lay in between. CDR3 bases: TGTGCCAGCAGTTTAAGTTTGTCGGATCAGCCCCAGCATTTT. Protein product: CASSLSLSDQPQHF.

J is TRBJ1-1 and V is TRBV18, with a possible D match to TRBD1 (5 bases). The CDR3 spans 12 residues. With 0 bases removed from V and 8 bases from J, the gap between germline ends came to 7 bases. CDR1 and CDR2 (germline): KGHSH, LQKENI. DNA of the CDR3: TGTGCCAGCTCACCACCGGGGCCAGAAGCTTTCTTT. This sequence encodes CASSPPGPEAFF.

This clone occurred once. The chain has TRBV7-6 and TRBJ2-3; D is undetermined. The germline CDR1 and CDR2 sequences are SGHVS and FNYEAQ. V lost 1 base to trimming and J lost 6 bases, with 8 bases between them. The CDR3 is made up of 13 amino acids. The CDR3 here is CASSLEGSDTQYF. In DNA, the CDR3 is TGTGCCAGCAGCTTAGAGGGCAGCGATACGCAGTATTTT.

The count of this clone is one. The chain joins TRBV7-2 to TRBJ1-2, with unresolved D. The CDR3 has 13 amino acids. V dropped 2 bases and J dropped 4 bases, with 8 bases sitting between them. CDR1 is SGHTA, CDR2 FQGNSA, per germline. The CDR3 protein is CASSLSASYGYTF. For the CDR3, the DNA is TGTGCCAGCAGCTTAAGTGCAAGCTATGGCTACACCTTC. The entire variable domain, with the rest obtained from reference TRBV7-2 and TRBJ1-2, is as follows: GAGVSQSPSNKVTEKGKDVELRCDPISGHTALYWYRQSLGQGLEFLIYFQGNSAPDKSGLPSDRFSAERTGGSVSTLTIQRTQQEDSAVYLCASSLSASYGYTFGSGTRLTVV.

As to this clone: A much larger clone lies one base from this, so it may be a read error. This sample includes further DNA sequences coding for the same CDR3. The chain joins TRBV7-9 to TRBJ1-1; D uncertain. The CDR3 length is 12 residues. Trimming shortened V by 3 bases and J by 5 bases, and 7 bases separated the two germline ends. Per the germline V gene, CDR1 is SEHNR and CDR2 is FQNEAQ (reference sequence). The chain's CDR3 is CASSFGETEAFF. In nucleotides, the CDR3 is TGTGCCAGCAGCTTCGGGGAAACTGAAGCTTTCTTT.

The CDR3 sequence: CASSEAQGGGQETQYF. The CDR3 DNA reads as TGTGCCAGCAGTGAAGCCCAAGGAGGTGGCCAAGAGACCCAGTACTTC. The genes are TRBV6-1 and TRBJ2-5, with D possibly matching TRBD2 (5 bases). Trimming removed 0 bases from V and 1 base from J, with 12 bases in between. The CDR3 totals 16 residues. CDR1 is MNHNS and CDR2 is SASEGT in the germline V gene.

This chain links TRBV7-3 with TRBJ2-3; D perhaps matches TRBD1 (6 bases). V was pared by 3 bases and J by 1 base, with 14 bases between. The CDR3 covers 16 residues. The germline CDR1 and CDR2 sequences are SGHTA and FQGTGA. The CDR3 DNA reads as TGTGCCAGCAGCTTGGTTCCGCGGACAGGCACAGATACGCAGTATTTT. Residues: CASSLVPRTGTDTQYF.

The CDR3 DNA sequence: TGTGCCAGCAGCTTCCTAGCGGGGGCCACAGATACGCAGTATTTT. It yields the protein CASSFLAGATDTQYF. This chain links TRBV7-6 with TRBJ2-3, with 10 bases matching TRBD2. This CDR3 has 15 amino acids. CDR1 is SGHVS, CDR2 FNYEAQ, per germline. J was trimmed by 2 bases and V by 3 bases; bases with no gene match: 2.

This CDR3 reads CAWGQAGANVLTF. The CDR3 bases are TGTGCCTGGGGCCAGGCTGGGGCCAACGTCCTGACTTTC. This rearrangement joins TRBV30 to TRBJ2-6; D not certain. Per the germline V gene, CDR1 is GTSNPN and CDR2 is SVGIG (reference sequence). V was trimmed by 5 bases and J by 2 bases, leaving 7 bases between them. This CDR3 is built from 13 residues.

This clone was observed a single time. The chain links TRBV5-5 to TRBJ1-1; no clear D. Germline values: CDR1 SGHKS, CDR2 YYEKEE (reference sequence). With 2 bases removed from V and 1 base from J, the gap between germline ends came to 6 bases. The CDR3 spans 13 residues. CDR3 residues: CASSFDRNTEAFF. The CDR3 nucleotides read TGTGCCAGCAGCTTTGATAGGAACACTGAAGCTTTCTTT.

This clone has only one observation. J is TRBJ2-5 and V is TRBV2; 8 bases match TRBD2. Looked up from germline, CDR1 is SNHLY and CDR2 is FYNNEI. The CDR3 covers 14 residues. Losses at the gene ends were 0 bases for V and 4 bases for J; bases not matched to a gene: 1. The CDR3 region has the DNA TGTGCCAGCAGTGAAGCGCGGGGGGCAGAGACCCAGTACTTC. Translating it yields CASSEARGAETQYF.

A single count supports this clone. This chain joins TRBV29-1 and TRBJ1-2, with a tentative D call TRBD1 (6 bases). The CDR3 contains 14 residues. The germline CDR1 and CDR2 sequences are SQVTM and ANQGSEA. Trimming pared 5 bases from V and 4 bases from J, leaving 17 bases between. This CDR3 is CSVKGAGASYGYTF. Written as DNA, the CDR3 is TGCAGCGTTAAAGGGGCAGGGGCCAGCTATGGCTACACCTTC. Full variable domain (missing parts from reference TRBV29-1 and TRBJ1-2): SAVISQKPSRDICQRGTSLTIQCQVDSQVTMMFWYRQQPGQSLTLIATANQGSEATYESGFVIDKFPISRPNLTFSTLTVSNMSPEDSSIYLCSVKGAGASYGYTFGSGTRLTVV.

This clone is a singleton in its sample. The chain links TRBV7-2 to TRBJ2-3; the D is unclear. V was clipped by 3 bases and J by 0 bases, with 10 bases between them. Looked up from germline, CDR1 is SGHTA and CDR2 is FQGNSA. This CDR3 contains 15 residues. As DNA, the CDR3 is TGTGCCAGCAGCTTTGTGGTCCAAAGCACAGATACGCAGTATTTT. Amino acids: CASSFVVQSTDTQYF.

This chain uses TRBV29-1 with TRBJ1-1; no definite D call. The V end was cut by 1 base, the J end by 1 base, with 7 bases between. Germline CDR1 is SQVTM and CDR2 is ANQGSEA. The CDR3 consists of 13 residues. For the CDR3, the DNA is TGCAGCGTTGAAGGGTTTGGGAACACTGAAGCTTTCTTT. This encodes CSVEGFGNTEAFF.

The V call is TRBV29-1, the J call TRBJ2-1, with D possibly matching TRBD2 (7 bases). Germline V gene sequence: CDR1 SQVTM, CDR2 ANQGSEA. Trimming removed 7 bases from V and 7 bases from J, with 20 bases in between. This CDR3 spans 14 amino acids. The CDR3 reads CSATRGGLLNEQFF. CDR3 DNA: TGCAGCGCTACTAGGGGGGGACTACTAAATGAGCAGTTCTTC.

The chain links TRBV11-2 to TRBJ1-1; 10 positions match TRBD1. CDR1 SGHAT and CDR2 FQNNGV come from the germline V gene. V trimming: 7 bases; J trimming: 1 base; junction bases outside the gene matches: 9. The CDR3 is made up of 16 amino acids. In DNA, the CDR3 is TGTGCCAGCAAGGGCGACAGGGGGCTTAAGAACACTGAAGCTTTCTTT. This encodes CASKGDRGLKNTEAFF. The variable domain in full, completed from reference TRBV11-2 and TRBJ1-1, reads EAGVAQSPRYKIIEKRQSVAFWCNPISGHATLYWYQQILGQGPKLLIQFQNNGVVDDSQLPKDRFSAERLKGVDSTLKIQPAKLEDSAVYLCASKGDRGLKNTEAFFGQGTRLTVV.